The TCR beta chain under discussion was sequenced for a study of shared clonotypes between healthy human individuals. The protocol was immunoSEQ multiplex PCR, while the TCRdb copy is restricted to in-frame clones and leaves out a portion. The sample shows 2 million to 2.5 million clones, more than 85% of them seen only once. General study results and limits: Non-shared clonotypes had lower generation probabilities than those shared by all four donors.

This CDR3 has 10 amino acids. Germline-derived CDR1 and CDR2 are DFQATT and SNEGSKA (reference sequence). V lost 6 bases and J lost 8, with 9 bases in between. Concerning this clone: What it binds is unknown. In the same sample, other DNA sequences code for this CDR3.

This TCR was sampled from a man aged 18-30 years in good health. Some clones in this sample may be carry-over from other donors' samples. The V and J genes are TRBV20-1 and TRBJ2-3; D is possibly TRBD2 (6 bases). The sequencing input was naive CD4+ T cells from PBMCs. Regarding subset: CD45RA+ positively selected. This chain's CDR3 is CSARRGTQYF. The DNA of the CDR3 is TGCAGTGCCAGGCGGGGTACGCAGTATTTT.